Below, 26 T cell receptor beta chains from the same sample are listed, as sequenced in a study of T cell responses to AZD1222 COVID-19 vaccine. The repertoire was sequenced with immunoSEQ multiplex PCR; TCRdb's copy has only in-frame clones and lacks some. This sample has 110,000 to 150,000 clones, with approximately 85% found just once. The material was peripheral blood, obtained on day 0 of AZD1222 vaccination. These receptors were obtained from an adult in good health.

V gene TRBV10-3 combines with J gene TRBJ1-1, with 11 nucleotides matching TRBD1. Trimming at V came to 4 bases and at J to 1 base, leaving 2 bases not matched to a gene. The CDR3 spans 15 residues. Germline values: CDR1 ENHRY, CDR2 SYGVKD. CDR3 DNA: TGTGCCATCAGTGCCGGACAGGGGGCGAACACTGAAGCTTTCTTT. This translates into CAISAGQGANTEAFF.

The V call is TRBV9, the J call TRBJ2-3; TRBD2 might be the D (5 bases). With 4 bases removed from V and 2 bases from J, the gap between germline ends came to 11 bases. CDR3 length equals 14 residues. Germline loops: CDR1 SGDLS, CDR2 YYNGEE. This CDR3 is CASSLPGNTDTQYF. CDR3 nucleotide sequence: TGTGCCAGCAGCCTCCCGGGAAACACAGATACGCAGTATTTT.

The chain has TRBV6-1 and TRBJ2-7; 9 bases fit TRBD1. CDR1 MNHNS and CDR2 SASEGT come from the germline V gene. Germline trimming cut 2 bases from V and 1 base from J; bases unmatched to any gene: 12. CDR3 length: 18 amino acids. The CDR3, as DNA: TGTGCCAGCAGTGAATGGATGTTGGGACAGGGCCTGTCCTACGAGCAGTACTTC. Translated, it gives CASSEWMLGQGLSYEQYF.

This clone was seen just once. The chain recombines TRBV9 with TRBJ2-3; 9 bases match TRBD1. With V trimmed by 4 bases and J by 0 bases, 18 bases remained unmatched. Germline assignment: CDR1 SGDLS and CDR2 YYNGEE. The CDR3 has 20 residues. This chain's CDR3 is CASSSWDRATSTSSTDTQYF. CDR3 in DNA: TGTGCCAGCAGCAGTTGGGACAGGGCGACCTCAACATCTAGCACAGATACGCAGTATTTT. The whole variable domain, remainder taken from reference TRBV9 and TRBJ2-3, is DSGVTQTPKHLITATGQRVTLRCSPRSGDLSVYWYQQSLDQGLQFLIQYYNGEERAKGNILERFSAQQFPDLHSELNLSSLELGDSALYFCASSSWDRATSTSSTDTQYFGPGTRLTVL.

The V and J genes are TRBV15 and TRBJ1-3, with D unresolved. CDR1 and CDR2 (germline): LNHNV, YYDKDF (reference sequence). Trimming removed 0 bases at V and 4 bases at J, with 4 bases between. The length of the CDR3 is 13 residues. The CDR3 here is CATSRDIGNTIYF. CDR3 sequence (DNA): TGTGCCACCAGCAGAGATATCGGAAACACCATATATTTT.

Only one count was recorded for this clone. The chain carries TRBV5-8 and TRBJ1-5; TRBD1 matches 7 bases. This CDR3 has 18 residues. Germline trimming cut 7 bases from V and 2 bases from J; bases unmatched to any gene: 18. CDR1 is SGHTS and CDR2 is YDEGEE in the germline V gene. This chain's CDR3 is CASDWRDRVSVGNQPQHF. CDR3 DNA sequence: TGTGCCAGCGACTGGCGGGACAGAGTTTCGGTGGGCAATCAGCCCCAGCATTTT.

The rearrangement uses TRBV7-2 and TRBJ1-2; D is unresolved. V was trimmed by 2 bases and J by 4 bases, leaving 8 bases between them. The germline gives CDR1 SGHTA, CDR2 FQGNSA. The CDR3 consists of 13 residues. The chain's CDR3 is CASSLLTAYGYTF. CDR3 nucleotide sequence: TGTGCCAGCAGCTTACTTACAGCCTATGGCTACACCTTC.

V usage is TRBV28 and J usage is TRBJ1-3; TRBD1 is a possible D gene (5 bases). CDR3 length equals 14 residues. Germline-derived CDR1 and CDR2 are MDHEN and SYDVKM. V was clipped by 5 bases and J by 8 bases, with 16 bases between them. The CDR3 spells CASSLRPGRDTIYF. The CDR3 region has the DNA TGTGCCAGCAGTCTACGGCCGGGACGTGACACCATATATTTT.

CDR3 nucleotide sequence: TGTGCCAGCAGTCCGCAATGGAGCTCCTACGAGCAGTACTTC. Its translation: CASSPQWSSYEQYF. The chain is built from TRBV27 and TRBJ2-7, with D hard to call. Trimming shortened V by 5 bases and J by 0 bases, and 11 bases separated the two germline ends. This CDR3 contains 14 residues. CDR1 is MNHEY and CDR2 is SMNVEV in the germline V gene (reference sequence).

This clone was seen just once. The chain couples TRBV7-2 to TRBJ2-5; 7 bases fit TRBD2. The CDR3 length is 15 residues. Germline assignment: CDR1 SGHTA and CDR2 FQGNSA. J gave up 4 bases and V 5 bases, and 10 bases lay outside the gene matches. The CDR3 DNA reads as TGTGCCAGCAGCATCGCGCACTGGGGGGGAGAGACCCAGTACTTC. Translated: CASSIAHWGGETQYF.

This clone was counted between two and nine times. This specimen includes other DNA sequences encoding the same CDR3. The V gene is TRBV12-3 or TRBV12-4, the J gene TRBJ1-1; unclear D gene. The CDR3 spans 12 residues. The V end was cut by 1 base, the J end by 2 bases, with 2 bases between. The CDR3 bases are TGTGCCAGCAGTTTAGGTAACACTGAAGCTTTCTTT. Protein product: CASSLGNTEAFF.

The sample holds a few counts of this clone. The chain couples TRBV9 to TRBJ1-1; D remains ambiguous. The CDR3 runs 15 residues. The germline V gene encodes CDR1 SGDLS and CDR2 YYNGEE. Trimming removed 3 bases from V and 2 bases from J, with 14 bases in between. The CDR3 loop is CASSASLPGNTEAFF. The CDR3 DNA is TGTGCCAGCAGCGCATCGCTGCCTGGAAACACTGAAGCTTTCTTT.

Worth noting for this clone: One end of the junction is discordant with germline, which a read error may explain. The chain recombines TRBV2 with TRBJ2-3; 7 bases agree with TRBD1. In germline, CDR1 is SNHLY, CDR2 FYNNEI. This CDR3 region has 15 residues. CDR3 coding DNA: TGTGCCAGCAGCGAAGGCAGGGGGAGCACAGATACGCAGTATTTT. As protein: CASSEGRGSTDTQYF. Full variable domain (remainder filled in from reference TRBV2 and TRBJ2-3): EPEVTQTPSHQVTQMGQEVILRCVPISNHLYFYWYRQILGQKVEFLVSFYNNEISEKSEIFDDQFSVERPDGSNFTLKIRSTKLEDSAMYFCASSEGRGSTDTQYFGPGTRLTVL.

The V call is TRBV9, the J call TRBJ1-4; D unresolved. Per the germline V gene, CDR1 is SGDLS and CDR2 is YYNGEE. Trimming stripped 2 bases from V and 8 bases from J, with 13 bases between. CDR3 size: 14 residues. Here the CDR3 reads CASSVGTGSEKLFF. The CDR3 nucleotides are TGTGCCAGCAGCGTGGGCACGGGTAGCGAAAAACTGTTTTTT. The whole variable domain, filled in from reference TRBV9 and TRBJ1-4, reads DSGVTQTPKHLITATGQRVTLRCSPRSGDLSVYWYQQSLDQGLQFLIQYYNGEERAKGNILERFSAQQFPDLHSELNLSSLELGDSALYFCASSVGTGSEKLFFGSGTQLSVL.

The CDR3 nucleotides read TGTGCCAGCAGCTTAGGAGTGGTTAAAGAGACCCAGTACTTC. Protein product: CASSLGVVKETQYF. The V and J genes are TRBV11-2 and TRBJ2-5; no firm D call. V dropped 1 base and J dropped 3 bases, with 9 bases sitting between them. Germline values: CDR1 SGHAT, CDR2 FQNNGV. This CDR3 comprises 14 residues.

V gene TRBV7-6 combines with J gene TRBJ2-2; 12 bases match TRBD2. The CDR3 is made up of 16 amino acids. The V and J ends lost 4 bases and 6 bases, in that order; junction bases with no gene match: 6. Germline V gene data show CDR1 as SGHVS and CDR2 as FNYEAQ. The CDR3: CASSSPLAGGAGELFF. CDR3 coding DNA: TGTGCCAGCAGCTCCCCCCTAGCGGGGGGGGCCGGGGAGCTGTTTTTT.

V and J are TRBV19 and TRBJ1-1; D is uncertain. This CDR3 is built from 14 residues. V was shortened by 4 bases and J by 1 base, with 10 bases between the two germline ends. Germline-derived CDR1 and CDR2 are LNHDA and SQIVND (reference sequence). The CDR3 DNA reads TGTGCCAGTAGTAACCCCTTTAAGAACACTGAAGCTTTCTTT. Its protein is CASSNPFKNTEAFF.

The chain is built from TRBV5-1 and TRBJ2-7; 8 positions match TRBD2. J was trimmed by 3 bases and V by 5 bases; bases with no gene match: 7. The CDR3 spans 14 residues. The V gene's germline CDR1 is SGHRS and CDR2 YFSETQ. The CDR3 bases are TGCGCCAGCAGAGGAAGGGGGACTAGCTACGAGCAGTACTTC. Translation gives CASRGRGTSYEQYF.

V and J are TRBV28 and TRBJ2-5; 9 bases are shared with TRBD2. V lost 8 bases and J lost 6; bases outside the gene matches: 7. From germline, CDR1 is MDHEN and CDR2 SYDVKM. This CDR3 has 13 amino acids. The CDR3 DNA reads as TGTGCCAGCCGACTAGCGGCCGGGCAGACCCAGTACTTC. It codes for CASRLAAGQTQYF.

This chain uses TRBV11-2 with TRBJ2-7; the match to TRBD2 covers 9 bases. Germline V gene lookup returns CDR1 SGHAT and CDR2 FQNNGV. The CDR3 runs to 16 residues. V lost 1 base to trimming and J lost 0 bases; unmatched junction nucleotides: 4. CDR3 loop: CASSLGLAGFSYEQYF. CDR3 bases: TGTGCCAGCAGCTTAGGGCTAGCGGGATTCTCCTACGAGCAGTACTTC.

The CDR3 here is CASSDQGTASNQPQHF. The CDR3 coding sequence is TGTGCCAGTAGTGATCAGGGAACGGCTAGCAATCAGCCCCAGCATTTT. The chain uses TRBV19 and TRBJ1-5; a weak D match, TRBD1 (5 bases). The CDR3 is made up of 16 amino acids. Germline-derived CDR1 and CDR2 are LNHDA and SQIVND (reference sequence). Trimming took off 5 bases at V and 0 bases at J, with 14 bases between the two ends.

The chain carries TRBV24-1 and TRBJ1-2; D might be TRBD1 (5 bases). Between the trimmed V and J ends, which lost 5 bases and 1 base, there was a span of 16 bases. CDR3 length: 16 amino acids. Germline V gene sequence: CDR1 KGHDR, CDR2 SFDVKD. The CDR3 DNA follows: TGTGCCACCAGTGGGGCAGGGAGGGTTAGTAACTATGGCTACACCTTC. Translated: CATSGAGRVSNYGYTF.

This clone was counted only a few times. The chain joins TRBV27 to TRBJ2-3; D is unclear. From germline, CDR1 is MNHEY and CDR2 SMNVEV (reference sequence). The CDR3 runs to 13 residues. V lost 7 bases, J lost 1 base, and 9 bases lay in between. The CDR3 region is CASTIRGTDTQYF. The DNA for the CDR3 is TGTGCCAGCACCATACGCGGCACAGATACGCAGTATTTT.

The chain is built from TRBV4-2 and TRBJ2-5; D gene uncertain. CDR3 length equals 16 residues. V lost 3 bases and J 5 bases, leaving 19 bases between the germline ends. Germline V CDR1 and CDR2: LGHNA, YNFKEQ. Here the CDR3 reads CASSQEHGPLGETQYF. CDR3 DNA sequence: TGTGCCAGCAGCCAGGAGCACGGGCCACTGGGTGAGACCCAGTACTTC.

The V call is TRBV2, the J call TRBJ1-5, with 7 positions matching TRBD1. Unmatched junction bases numbered 4, after V lost 4 bases and J lost 4 bases. Germline lookup yields CDR1 SNHLY and CDR2 FYNNEI. CDR3 length: 14 residues. The CDR3 region is CASSGTGGNQPQHF. The CDR3 coding sequence is TGTGCCAGCAGTGGGACAGGCGGGAATCAGCCCCAGCATTTT.

V and J are TRBV24-1 and TRBJ2-3; 9 bases map to TRBD1. From germline, CDR1 is KGHDR and CDR2 SFDVKD. The CDR3 length is 15 residues. V trimming: 2 bases; J trimming: 5 bases; junction bases outside the gene matches: 4. CDR3 sequence (DNA): TGTGCCACCAGTGATTCAACAGGGGGCGGAGATACGCAGTATTTT. This sequence encodes CATSDSTGGGDTQYF.